The rows below give T cell receptor beta chains drawn from one sample of a study of graft-versus-host responses after intestinal transplantation. The data were produced by immunoSEQ multiplex PCR, yet TCRdb's version contains in-frame clones alone and is incomplete. The table has about 97,000 clones, 80% to 95% seen once. The source material was PBMCs, sampled 450 to 460 days after intestinal transplant. Receptors originate from a human patient who received an intestinal transplant, so some T cells may come from the graft donor. Each CDR3 is given with its conserved first and last residue.

>TRBJ1-1|TRBV11-2
CASRLTGVRTEAFF
>TRBJ1-2|TRBV6-1
CASRDIGFDGYTF
>TRBJ2-2|TRBV5-6
CASSLAGGVGELFF
>TRBJ1-1|TRBV6-1
CASSTGNTEAFF
>TRBJ2-7|TRBV27
CASSFGGPGSEQYF
>TRBJ1-6|TRBV27
CASSPPTRLYSPLHF
>TRBJ2-7|TRBV10-1
CASSVRQGPYEQYF
>TRBJ2-4|TRBV6-1
CASRDSKNIQYF
>TRBJ1-1|TRBV2
CASRRNTEAFF
>TRBJ2-2|TRBV6-5
CASSYMVNADGELFF
>NA|TRBV9
CASSVTGTAYEQYF
>TRBJ2-7|TRBV10-3
CAISEPLAGWVEQYF
>TRBJ1-4|TRBV5-1
CASSLGGSLSEKLFF
>TRBJ1-1|TRBV6-1
CASSGTLNTEAFF
>TRBJ2-3|TRBV9
CASSVGEDTQYF
>TRBJ1-1|TRBV6-4
CASSGGQGANTEAFF
>TRBJ2-7|TRBV16
CASSPGGNYEQYF
>TRBJ1-3|TRBV6-5
CASSTRDRGNTIYF
>TRBJ1-2|TRBV10-2
CASSEGGRGYTF
>TRBJ2-3|TRBV7-3
CASSSPLGTDTQYF
>TRBJ1-5|TRBV27
CASSPTTLTRNQPQHF
>TRBJ1-2|TRBV6-5
CASSYTDRNYGYTF
>TRBJ2-3|TRBV6-5
CASRPSGGAGDTQYF
>TRBJ1-6|TRBV19
CASSWPGAGSPLHF
>TRBJ2-1|TRBV6-4
CASSDSYGPNEQFF
>TRBJ2-5|TRBV9
CASSMSEETQYF
>TRBJ1-2|TRBV28
CASSPNTGLILGYTF
>TRBJ1-6|TRBV18
CASSPQTGGFGNSPLHF
>TRBJ2-7|TRBV5-1
CASSLLGQGYEQYF
>TRBJ1-2|TRBV19
CASQDRAQFYGYTF
>TRBJ1-2|TRBV6-5
CASSYSIGMVYGYTF
>TRBJ2-7|TRBV25-1
CASRFGYEQYF
>TRBJ2-1|TRBV9
CASSVAPGGDNEQFF
>TRBJ2-3|TRBV5-4
CASSPWGATDTQYF
>TRBJ1-2|TRBV27
CASSLGPGGGYTF
>TRBJ1-2|TRBV10-3
CAVGQNYGYTF
>TRBJ1-6|TRBV6-6
CASSYARRYNSPLHF
>TRBJ1-1|TRBV27
CASSSPGRGTEAFF
>TRBJ2-7|TRBV13
CASSPREQAYEQYF
>TRBJ2-7|TRBV5-5
CASSLEQGTYEQYF
>TRBJ1-4|TRBV7-9
CASSLGGTGNEKLFF
>TRBJ2-1|TRBV10-3
CAFSGTGLGGSYNEQFF
>TRBJ1-1|TRBV27
CASSLWGRGSTEAFF
>TRBJ2-5|TRBV21-1
CASSPPPGETQYF
>TRBJ1-6|TRBV7-2
CASSSELRGADNSPLHF
>TRBJ2-7|TRBV18
CASSPPMVRERQYF
>NA|TRBV5-1
CASSGQGAYEQYF
>TRBJ1-4|TRBV19
CASSSLLPRGEKLFF
>TRBJ1-1|TRBV6-5
CASSYSGGTEAFF
>TRBJ1-1|TRBV6-1
CASSEGPPEAFF
>TRBJ1-2|TRBV11-2
CASSLGDRGRGKYGYTF